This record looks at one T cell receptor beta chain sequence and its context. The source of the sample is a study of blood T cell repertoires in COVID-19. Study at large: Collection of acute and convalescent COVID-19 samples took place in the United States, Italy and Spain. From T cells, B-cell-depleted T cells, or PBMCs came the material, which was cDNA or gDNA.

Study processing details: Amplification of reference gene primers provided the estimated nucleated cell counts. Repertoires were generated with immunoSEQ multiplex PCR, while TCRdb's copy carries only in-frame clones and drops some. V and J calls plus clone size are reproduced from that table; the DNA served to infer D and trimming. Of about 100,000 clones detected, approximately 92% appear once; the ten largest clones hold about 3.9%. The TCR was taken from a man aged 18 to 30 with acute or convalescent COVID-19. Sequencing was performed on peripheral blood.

CDR3 region: CASSRPTGSSGNTIYF. The CDR3 DNA follows: TGCGCCAGCAGCCGTCCAACAGGGAGTTCTGGAAACACCATATATTTT. The chain uses TRBV4-1 and TRBJ1-3; D is possibly TRBD1 (6 bases). The V end lost 4 bases, the J end lost 1 base, and 14 bases lay between the germline ends. The CDR3 totals 16 residues. The V gene's germline CDR1 is MGHRA and CDR2 YSYEKL.